The present entry profiles one TCR beta chain with its context. This same CDR3 is encoded by further DNA sequences in the sample. This sample is part of a study of shared clonotypes between healthy human individuals. For the study at large: Each donor had three CD4 naive, three CD4 memory, two CD8 naive and one CD8 memory plate.

Repertoires were generated with immunoSEQ multiplex PCR, while TCRdb's copy carries only in-frame clones and drops some. Of approximately 2,300,000 clones listed, 85% to 95% are singletons. V lost 6 bases to trimming and J lost 3 bases, with 11 bases between them. The CDR3 covers 13 residues. Germline V gives CDR1 MDHEN, CDR2 SYDVKM. The chain employs TRBV28 and TRBJ2-5; D might be TRBD2 (5 bases). Sequencing used naive CD4+ T cells from PBMCs. Subset given: CD45RA+ positively selected. The TCR comes from a man between 18 and 35 years old in good health. Some clones in this sample may be carry-over from other donors' samples. CDR3 region: CASSPSGEETQYF. The CDR3, as DNA: TGTGCCAGCAGCCCCAGCGGAGAAGAGACCCAGTACTTC.